This T cell receptor beta chain was found in a study of T cell responses to AZD1222 COVID-19 vaccine. About the research overall: Second-dose recipients at about 4 or about 12 weeks were treated as one pooled group.

Trimming pared 5 bases from V and 5 bases from J, leaving 25 bases between. The CDR3 sequence is 18 residues long. The germline V gene encodes CDR1 MNHNY and CDR2 SVGAGI (reference sequence). Sequencing used immunoSEQ multiplex PCR; TCRdb keeps in-frame clones, though not all of them. The sample holds some 140,000 clones; around 90% are singletons and the top ten take 15% to 20%. The V and J genes are TRBV6-6 and TRBJ1-5; D might be TRBD1 (5 bases). The receptor comes from an adult in good health. Source: peripheral blood, taken on day 0 of AZD1222 vaccination. CDR3 residues: CASSPPPGGPLRDQPQHF. CDR3 nucleotides: TGTGCCAGCAGTCCACCCCCGGGAGGGCCGCTCAGGGATCAGCCCCAGCATTTT.